Listed below are T cell receptor beta chains from one sample, sequenced in a study of CD8 T cells in ankylosing spondylitis. TCRdb redid the calling of the 5' RACE reads with MiXCR, one entry per CDR3 protein. The sample shows 100,000 to 150,000 distinct CDR3 sequences, roughly a sixth of them seen only once. The sequenced sample consisted of blood, either unsorted or a sorted T cell fraction (not recorded which). The source is a male donor with ankylosing spondylitis. Both conserved end residues are part of each CDR3. The D gene is left open where the match is weak. Clone size appears in some rows only: once, few, many, or a class for an expanded clone.

j_call,d_call,clone_size,v_call,cdr3_aa,cdr3_nt
TRBJ1-4,NA,NA,TRBV6-6,CASSYIGKLIF,TGTGCCAGCAGTTACATTGGAAAACTGATTTTT
TRBJ1-1,NA,few,TRBV12-3/TRBV12-4,CASSQTGMEAFF,TGTGCCAGCAGTCAGACAGGCATGGAAGCTTTCTTT
TRBJ1-1,NA,many,TRBV29-1,CSGVGGSTEAFF,TGCAGCGGGGTGGGGGGGAGCACTGAAGCTTTCTTT
TRBJ1-4,TRBD1,few,TRBV12-5,CASGFAGQLFF,TGTGCTAGTGGTTTTGCGGGACAGCTGTTTTTT
TRBJ2-1,NA,NA,TRBV24-1,CATSEIQGGGNEQFF,TGTGCCACCAGTGAAATCCAGGGGGGCGGCAATGAGCAGTTCTTC
TRBJ2-7,NA,many,TRBV7-8,CASSLASGDPYEQYF,TGTGCCAGCAGCTTAGCTTCGGGGGATCCTTACGAGCAGTACTTC
TRBJ2-5,NA,NA,TRBV7-9,CASIRTGGETQYF,TGTGCCAGCATCAGGACGGGCGGAGAGACCCAGTACTTC
TRBJ1-4,NA,NA,TRBV4-3,CASSQGAVGKLFF,TGCGCCAGCAGCCAAGGGGCGGTGGGAAAACTGTTTTTT
TRBJ2-3,TRBD2,few,TRBV29-1,CSVEVVGRAPDTQYF,TGCAGCGTTGAAGTAGTCGGGAGGGCCCCAGATACGCAGTATTTT
TRBJ2-7,TRBD2,NA,TRBV7-9,CASSPRAGHSYEQYF,TGTGCCAGCAGCCCTAGAGCGGGGCACTCCTACGAGCAGTACTTC
TRBJ2-1,NA,few,TRBV4-2,CASSIQEGTDNEQFF,TGTGCCAGCAGCATCCAAGAGGGAACAGACAATGAGCAGTTCTTC
TRBJ1-1,NA,few,TRBV7-3,CASRGESTEAFF,TGTGCCTCCCGGGGAGAGAGCACTGAAGCTTTCTTT
TRBJ1-5,NA,few,TRBV28,CASSTRDTRVWSQPQHF,TGTGCCAGCAGCACGCGGGACACCCGTGTCTGGAGTCAGCCCCAGCATTTT
TRBJ1-2,NA,few,TRBV29-1,CSYGTNYGYTF,TGCAGCTACGGGACCAACTATGGCTACACCTTC
TRBJ1-1,TRBD1,few,TRBV27,CASSPAGTGAEAFF,TGTGCCAGCAGTCCCGCCGGGACAGGGGCTGAAGCTTTCTTT
TRBJ1-4,TRBD1,many,TRBV7-8,CASSLVRGPGGGTTNEKLFF,TGTGCCAGCAGCTTAGTTCGGGGGCCAGGGGGAGGCACTACTAATGAAAAACTGTTTTTT
TRBJ2-7,NA,NA,TRBV5-1,CASSLRPKLIPYEQYF,TGCGCCAGCAGCCTGAGACCAAAGCTAATACCCTACGAGCAGTACTTC
TRBJ2-5,TRBD2,NA,TRBV9,CASRAGDRDQETQYF,TGTGCCAGCAGGGCGGGGGATCGGGACCAAGAGACCCAGTACTTC
TRBJ1-1,TRBD1,NA,TRBV7-9,CASSPEGQGGTEAFF,TGTGCCAGCAGCCCAGAAGGACAGGGAGGCACTGAAGCTTTCTTT
TRBJ2-3,TRBD2,NA,TRBV6-5,CASSFGTSGMDTQYF,TGTGCCAGCAGTTTCGGGACTAGCGGGATGGATACGCAGTATTTT
TRBJ2-7,TRBD1,few,TRBV20-1,CSAPPRGRNEQYF,TGCAGTGCACCTCCCAGGGGGCGGAACGAGCAGTACTTC
TRBJ1-1,NA,NA,TRBV6-1,CASSDDLSNTEAFF,TGTGCCAGCAGTGACGATCTTTCGAACACTGAAGCTTTCTTT
TRBJ2-2,NA,NA,TRBV9,CASSFGRGYTGELFF,TGTGCCAGCAGTTTTGGTAGGGGGTACACCGGGGAGCTGTTTTTT
TRBJ2-3,TRBD1,NA,TRBV7-8,CASSRDRGGHTQYF,TGTGCCAGCAGCCGGGACAGGGGTGGGCATACGCAGTATTTT
TRBJ2-1,TRBD1,NA,TRBV7-2,CASRDRAVSNEQFF,TGTGCCAGCAGGGACAGGGCCGTTTCCAATGAGCAGTTCTTC
TRBJ2-1,TRBD2,NA,TRBV4-1,CASSQQRVAGVYNEQFF,TGCGCCAGCAGCCAACAACGGGTAGCGGGAGTTTACAATGAGCAGTTCTTC
TRBJ1-5,NA,few,TRBV28,CASTPPRGDSNQPQHF,TGTGCCAGCACCCCCCCACGGGGGGATAGCAATCAGCCCCAGCATTTT
TRBJ2-5,NA,few,TRBV11-3,CASSSGDQETQYF,TGTGCCAGCAGCTCGGGGGACCAAGAGACCCAGTACTTC
TRBJ2-1,NA,few,TRBV9,CASSRRAERFYNEQFF,TGTGCCAGCAGTCGTAGAGCGGAGAGGTTCTACAATGAGCAGTTCTTC
TRBJ2-4,NA,few,TRBV27,CASSLSTSRLAKNIQYF,TGTGCCAGCAGTTTATCAACTAGCCGGTTAGCCAAAAACATTCAGTACTTC
TRBJ2-1,TRBD1,many,TRBV7-6,CASSRDRGTGNEQFF,TGTGCCAGCAGCCGTGACAGGGGGACAGGCAATGAGCAGTTCTTC
TRBJ2-3,TRBD2,NA,TRBV29-1,CSVGGPGLAGTDTQYF,TGCAGCGTCGGAGGCCCGGGACTAGCGGGCACAGATACGCAGTATTTT
TRBJ2-1,NA,NA,TRBV6-2/TRBV6-3,CASSLALDLPYNEQFF,TGTGCCAGCAGCCTAGCCCTAGACCTCCCCTACAATGAGCAGTTCTTC
TRBJ2-1,NA,many,TRBV29-1,CSAATLGDGYNEQFF,TGCAGCGCCGCCACCCTAGGGGACGGATACAATGAGCAGTTCTTC